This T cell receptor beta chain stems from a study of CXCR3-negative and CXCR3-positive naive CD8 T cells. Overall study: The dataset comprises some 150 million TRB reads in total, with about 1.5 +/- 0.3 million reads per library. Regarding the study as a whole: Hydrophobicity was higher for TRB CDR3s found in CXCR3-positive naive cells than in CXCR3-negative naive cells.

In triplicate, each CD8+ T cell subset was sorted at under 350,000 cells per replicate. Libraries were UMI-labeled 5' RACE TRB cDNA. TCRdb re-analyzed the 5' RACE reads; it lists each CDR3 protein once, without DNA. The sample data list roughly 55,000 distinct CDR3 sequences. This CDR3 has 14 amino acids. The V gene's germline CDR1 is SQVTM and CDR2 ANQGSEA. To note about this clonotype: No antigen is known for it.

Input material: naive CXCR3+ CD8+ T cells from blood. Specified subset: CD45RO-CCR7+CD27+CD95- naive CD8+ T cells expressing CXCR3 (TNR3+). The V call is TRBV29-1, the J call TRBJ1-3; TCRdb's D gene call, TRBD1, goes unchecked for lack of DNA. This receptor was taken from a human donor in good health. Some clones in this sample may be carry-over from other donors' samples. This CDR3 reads CSVADIDSGNTIYF.